This entry lists 19 T cell receptor beta chains sequenced from one sample in a study of CD8 T cells in ankylosing spondylitis. One entry per CDR3 protein results from TCRdb running MiXCR on the 5' RACE reads. Of approximately 140,000 distinct CDR3 sequences in the sample, approximately 10% are singletons; the top ten hold about 3.3%. The sequencing sample was made of blood, either unsorted or a sorted T cell fraction (not recorded which). The receptors come from a male donor with ankylosing spondylitis or in good health (not recorded which).

The J gene is TRBJ2-7, the V gene TRBV30; tentatively, D is TRBD2 (5 bases). The CDR3 has 13 residues. Per the germline V gene, CDR1 is GTSNPN and CDR2 is SVGIG (reference sequence). V shed 3 bases and J shed 2 bases, with 11 bases lying between them. The CDR3 nucleotides read TGTGCCTGGAGCCCAGCGGTTACCTACGAGCAGTACTTC. Translating it yields CAWSPAVTYEQYF.

This clonotype was observed a few times. The chain is built from TRBV15 and TRBJ2-3; 13 bases line up with TRBD2. Germline V gene sequence: CDR1 LNHNV, CDR2 YYDKDF (reference sequence). The CDR3 contains 14 residues. The V gene end was trimmed by 4 bases and the J gene end by 9 bases; junction bases not matched to a gene: 4. Here the CDR3 DNA reads TGTGCCACCAGCACCGGACTAGCGGGAGACACGCAGTATTTT. Its translation is CATSTGLAGDTQYF.

This clonotype was found many times. The genes are TRBV18 and TRBJ2-7; no clear D gene. V lost 2 bases to trimming and J lost 6 bases, with 17 bases between them. Germline-derived CDR1 and CDR2 are KGHSH and LQKENI. The CDR3 runs to 15 residues. CDR3 in amino acids: CASSPSFGRGSEQYF. For the CDR3, the DNA is TGTGCCAGCTCACCATCCTTTGGGCGTGGTAGCGAGCAGTACTTC.

Only a few counts were recorded for this clonotype. The V call is TRBV10-3, the J call TRBJ2-5; tentatively, D is TRBD1 (6 bases). The CDR3 length is 14 residues. Trimming took 10 bases from V and 3 from J, leaving 18 bases between them. CDR1 is ENHRY and CDR2 is SYGVKD in the germline V gene. Written as DNA, the CDR3 is TGTGCCACCAACCTAGGTGGGGGCAAAGAGACCCAGTACTTC. Protein product: CATNLGGGKETQYF.

The V call is TRBV5-1, the J call TRBJ2-7; 8 nucleotides align to TRBD1. CDR1 and CDR2 from the germline V gene are SGHRS and YFSETQ. The CDR3 sequence is 15 residues long. The J segment lost 3 bases and the V segment lost 5 bases, leaving 10 bases of the junction unmatched. The CDR3 is CASRPGTGSFYEQYF. DNA of the CDR3: TGCGCCAGCAGACCCGGGACAGGATCCTTCTACGAGCAGTACTTC.

This clonotype appeared many times. The chain recombines TRBV7-8 with TRBJ1-5; 9 bases match TRBD1. The germline CDR1 and CDR2 sequences are SGHVS and FQNEAQ. The CDR3 is 16 residues long. Trimming cost V 6 bases and J 4 bases; bases outside gene matches: 10. In DNA form, the CDR3 reads TGTGCCAGCAGGGACGGGACAGGGTCCCTTAATCAGCCCCAGCATTTT. It is translated as CASRDGTGSLNQPQHF.

The V gene is TRBV4-3, the J gene TRBJ2-1; no definite D call. The germline V and J ends were trimmed by 0 bases and 6 bases, with 9 bases remaining between them. The CDR3 sequence is 14 residues long. CDR1 and CDR2 (germline): LGHNA, YSLEER. The CDR3 here is CASSQDRLFNEQFF. In DNA form, the CDR3 reads TGCGCCAGCAGCCAAGATCGCCTCTTCAATGAGCAGTTCTTC.

J is TRBJ2-5 and V is TRBV5-1; D unclear. The ends were cut back, 2 bases at V and 0 bases at J, with 14 bases in the middle. The germline gives CDR1 SGHRS, CDR2 YFSETQ. This CDR3 has 16 amino acids. CDR3 amino acids: CASSLSSLGNQETQYF. The CDR3 bases are TGCGCCAGCAGCTTATCGTCCCTCGGAAACCAAGAGACCCAGTACTTC.

The CDR3 reads CASSSTRRYEQFF. In DNA form, the CDR3 reads TGTGCCAGCAGTTCGACACGTCGTTATGAGCAGTTCTTC. The chain joins TRBV12-3 or TRBV12-4 to TRBJ2-1; D is unresolved. V was shortened by 4 bases and J by 8 bases, with 12 bases between the two germline ends. This CDR3 spans 13 amino acids.

This clonotype was counted ten times or more. This chain uses TRBV20-1 with TRBJ2-1; 14 bases fit TRBD2. This CDR3 contains 15 residues. V lost 3 bases to trimming and J lost 7 bases; unmatched junction nucleotides: 5. Germline V gives CDR1 DFQATT, CDR2 SNEGSKA (reference sequence). In DNA form, the CDR3 reads TGCAGTGCTAGGGGACTAGCGGGAGTAGTAAATGAGCAGTTCTTC. It encodes CSARGLAGVVNEQFF.

There are many counts of this clonotype. The chain has TRBV20-1 and TRBJ2-7; D possibly corresponds to TRBD1 (6 bases). The CDR3 is 14 residues long. Germline CDR1 is DFQATT and CDR2 is SNEGSKA (reference sequence). Between the trimmed V and J ends, which lost 7 bases and 2 bases, there was a span of 18 bases. The CDR3 region is CSVEDRTVTYEQYF. CDR3 coding DNA: TGCAGTGTAGAAGACAGGACCGTTACCTACGAGCAGTACTTC.

This clonotype was counted at least ten times. This chain uses TRBV20-1 with TRBJ2-2; the match to TRBD2 covers 9 bases. There are 18 residues in the CDR3. V lost 1 base and J lost 3; bases outside the gene matches: 12. From germline, CDR1 is DFQATT and CDR2 SNEGSKA (reference sequence). The CDR3 protein is CSARVLTSGYRYTGELFF. The CDR3, as DNA: TGCAGTGCTAGAGTGCTGACTAGCGGATATAGATACACCGGGGAGCTGTTTTTT.

There are many counts of this clonotype. DNA of the CDR3: TGCGCCAGCAGTTTTAGCGGGAGTTTATCCTACGAGCAGTACTTC. The encoded protein is CASSFSGSLSYEQYF. The genes are TRBV5-1 and TRBJ2-7; TRBD2 agrees at 9 bases. V trimming: 5 bases; J trimming: 1 base; junction bases outside the gene matches: 7. There are 15 residues in the CDR3. Germline CDR1 SGHRS, CDR2 YFSETQ.

The V and J genes are TRBV7-9 and TRBJ2-2; a possible D gene is TRBD2 (5 bases). The CDR3 has 16 amino acids. The germline V gene encodes CDR1 SEHNR and CDR2 FQNEAQ (reference sequence). The V and J ends lost 6 bases and 0 bases respectively, with 14 bases between them. The CDR3 loop reads CASSTPEASNTGELFF. As DNA, the CDR3 is TGTGCCAGCAGTACCCCGGAGGCGTCGAACACCGGGGAGCTGTTTTTT.

This chain uses TRBV5-4 with TRBJ2-3; D unclear. The CDR3 spans 14 residues. V was pared by 4 bases and J by 1 base, with 10 bases between. Germline V lookup: CDR1 SGHNT, CDR2 YYREEE (reference sequence). The CDR3 region has the DNA TGTGCCAGCAGCCCCCATCCGGGCACAGATACGCAGTATTTT. The encoded protein is CASSPHPGTDTQYF.

The V call is TRBV5-5, the J call TRBJ2-5; D possibly corresponds to TRBD2 (5 bases). Germline CDR1 and CDR2: SGHKS and YYEKEE (reference sequence). This CDR3 is built from 17 residues. The ends were cut back, 4 bases at V and 2 bases at J, with 21 bases in the middle. CDR3 sequence reads: CASSHGFSEGLQETQYF. CDR3 nucleotide sequence: TGTGCCAGCAGCCATGGGTTTAGCGAGGGCTTGCAAGAGACCCAGTACTTC. The variable domain in full, with the rest retrieved from reference TRBV5-5 and TRBJ2-5, is DAGVTQSPTHLIKTRGQQVTLRCSPISGHKSVSWYQQVLGQGPQFIFQYYEKEERGRGNFPDRFSARQFPNYSSELNVNALLLGDSALYLCASSHGFSEGLQETQYFGPGTRLLVL.

Many counts were recorded for this clonotype. V usage is TRBV5-1 and J usage is TRBJ2-1, with 7 bases lining up with TRBD1. Losses at the gene ends were 1 base for V and 6 bases for J; bases not matched to a gene: 1. Germline V gene lookup returns CDR1 SGHRS and CDR2 YFSETQ. The length of the CDR3 is 13 residues. CDR3 sequence (DNA): TGCGCCAGCAGCTTGTACAGGGGCAATGAGCAGTTCTTC. Translated: CASSLYRGNEQFF.

This chain joins TRBV5-1 and TRBJ2-5, with 11 bases lining up with TRBD2. J lost 4 bases, V lost 4 bases, and 9 bases had no gene match. CDR3 size: 16 residues. Germline CDR1 and CDR2: SGHRS and YFSETQ. CDR3 loop: CASSREPGLAGETQYF. The CDR3 DNA reads as TGCGCCAGCAGCAGAGAACCAGGACTAGCGGGAGAGACCCAGTACTTC.

This clonotype was recorded a few times. The chain uses TRBV4-3 and TRBJ2-2, with TRBD2 matching 11 bases. The CDR3 consists of 17 residues. V lost 0 bases and J lost 7; bases outside the gene matches: 7. Germline V lookup: CDR1 LGHNA, CDR2 YSLEER. The CDR3 sequence is CASSQDLVTSGIGELFF. CDR3 coding DNA: TGCGCCAGCAGCCAAGATCTCGTGACTAGCGGGATCGGGGAGCTGTTTTTT.